This T cell receptor (beta chain) was recovered during a study of OX40 agonist ivuxolimab in advanced cancers. Study overall: The treatment was a fully human IgG2 OX40 agonist, ivuxolimab. Partial responses, seen in three patients, involved one hepatocellular carcinoma and two cutaneous melanomas. Study observations and caveats: CD4+ and CD8+ T cells in blood underwent clonal expansion by week 6 at 0.1 to 3.0 mg/kg. Low normalized T-cell clonal expansion was additionally recorded for some nonresponders.

Repertoires were generated with immunoSEQ multiplex PCR, while TCRdb's copy carries only in-frame clones and drops some. The profile shows around 64,000 clones, approximately 84% of them singletons. As to this clone: No antigen is known for it.

CDR3 length: 12 amino acids. The germline V and J ends were trimmed by 7 bases and 3 bases, with 13 bases remaining between them. Germline V gene lookup returns CDR1 SQVTM and CDR2 ANQGSEA. Sample: CD4+ or CD8+ T cells sorted from blood, taken in a trial of the OX40 agonist ivuxolimab. The TCR originated in an adult with an advanced solid tumor such as melanoma, head and neck, liver or kidney cancer. The chain joins TRBV29-1 to TRBJ2-7, with a weak D call TRBD1 (5 bases). The CDR3 sequence is CSAAKGIYEQYF. DNA for the CDR3: TGCAGCGCGGCGAAGGGGATCTACGAGCAGTACTTC.